This is a list of T cell receptor beta chains from one sample in a study of blood T cell repertoires in COVID-19. Method: immunoSEQ multiplex PCR; TCRdb's copy keeps in-frame clones and lacks some. The data hold approximately 80,000 clones, with around 81% observed a single time. The material sequenced was peripheral blood. The receptors were sampled from a man at least 80 years old with acute or convalescent COVID-19. Each CDR3 is given with its conserved first and last residue. The order of the fields is CDR3 length, V gene, D gene, clone size, J gene, CDR3 DNA, CDR3 protein. The D gene is left open where the match is weak. Size is stated for part of the rows, as once, few or many counts, or as a class when the clone is expanded.

len: 13; v_gene: TRBV24-1; d_gene: .; abundance: .; j_gene: TRBJ1-2; CDR3nt: TGTGCCACCAGTGATTTACCCAGCTATGGCTACACCTTC; CDR3aa: CATSDLPSYGYTF
len: 15; v_gene: TRBV7-3; d_gene: TRBD2; abundance: .; j_gene: TRBJ2-1; CDR3nt: TGTGCCAGCAGCTCCCGACTAGCGGGAGGGGGGGAGCAGTTCTTC; CDR3aa: CASSSRLAGGGEQFF
len: 15; v_gene: TRBV24-1; d_gene: TRBD1; abundance: once; j_gene: TRBJ2-3; CDR3nt: TGTGCCACCACCCAAGGACAGGGGGGAGGAGATACGCAGTATTTT; CDR3aa: CATTQGQGGGDTQYF
len: 14; v_gene: TRBV7-2; d_gene: TRBD1; abundance: .; j_gene: TRBJ1-2; CDR3nt: TGTGCCAGCAGCTTCCACAGGGGAGACTATGGCTACACCTTC; CDR3aa: CASSFHRGDYGYTF
len: 18; v_gene: TRBV11-2; d_gene: TRBD2; abundance: .; j_gene: TRBJ2-5; CDR3nt: TGTGCCAGCAGCTTAGGGATAATAGCGGGTGGTCCTCAAGAGACCCAGTACTTC; CDR3aa: CASSLGIIAGGPQETQYF
len: 14; v_gene: TRBV5-8; d_gene: .; abundance: .; j_gene: TRBJ2-5; CDR3nt: TGTGCCAGCAGCTTGTGGCAGGGTCAAGAGACCCAGTACTTC; CDR3aa: CASSLWQGQETQYF
len: 14; v_gene: TRBV5-1; d_gene: TRBD1; abundance: .; j_gene: TRBJ2-7; CDR3nt: TGCGCCAGCAGCTTGGCGGGACAGGGGAACGAGCAGTACTTC; CDR3aa: CASSLAGQGNEQYF
len: 21; v_gene: TRBV27; d_gene: TRBD2; abundance: .; j_gene: TRBJ2-3; CDR3nt: TGTGCCAGCAGTTCACTCCGAAGACTAGCGGGGTTCGCCGTGAGCACAGATACGCAGTATTTT; CDR3aa: CASSSLRRLAGFAVSTDTQYF
len: 14; v_gene: TRBV2; d_gene: .; abundance: .; j_gene: TRBJ2-7; CDR3nt: TGTGCCAGCAAGCAGGATCAGGCCGGGGACGAGCAGTACTTC; CDR3aa: CASKQDQAGDEQYF
len: 16; v_gene: TRBV6-2/TRBV6-3; d_gene: .; abundance: .; j_gene: TRBJ1-5; CDR3nt: TGTGCCAGCAGTTACCGCGGGATTGGGAGCAATCAGCCCCAGCATTTT; CDR3aa: CASSYRGIGSNQPQHF
len: 18; v_gene: TRBV11-3; d_gene: TRBD1; abundance: few; j_gene: TRBJ2-2; CDR3nt: TGTGCCAGCAGCTTAGCACCGGGACAGGGGAGCTTTGGTAGGGAGCTGTTTTTT; CDR3aa: CASSLAPGQGSFGRELFF